This T cell receptor beta chain is from a study of Tregs in tolerant kidney transplant recipients. Germline CDR1 reads MGHRA; CDR2 reads YSYEKL. The CDR3 contains 14 residues. The V segment lost 3 bases and the J segment 4 bases; nucleotides outside the gene matches: 5. Comment on this clone: Its target is unknown.

Unstimulated Tregs (CD4+CD25+CD127-) and CD4+CD25- non-Tregs were sorted from PBMCs. Thawed PBMCs were rested overnight at 37°C with around 180 IU/ml IL-2 before regulatory T cell sorting. Repertoires were generated with immunoSEQ multiplex PCR, while TCRdb's copy carries only in-frame clones and drops some. There are over 50,000 clones in the sample; 80% to 90% occur only once, and approximately 2.3% lies in the top ten. General observations from the study: Expanding Tregs on activated donor B cells appeared to best identify donor-specific TCRbeta clones. Nucleotide sequences could not be compared across some patients' samples due to primer changes.

The V gene is TRBV4-1, the J gene TRBJ1-2; 7 nucleotides match TRBD1. The sample was Tregs from blood, taken before the transplant. The clonotype originates from a human donor who received a combined kidney and bone marrow transplant. The CDR3 DNA is TGCGCCAGCAGCCAGGGGGACAGCCCCTATGGCTACACCTTC. Protein product: CASSQGDSPYGYTF.